What follows are 27 T cell receptor beta chains derived from one specimen sequenced in a study of T cells in tuberculosis. Here immunoSEQ multiplex PCR was the method, and the copy in TCRdb shows in-frame clones only, minus some. The data contain over 40,000 clones, around 95% of them seen just once; the ten biggest clones take up about 3.8%. Material: PBMCs. These receptors originate from a donor aged 10-29 years with latent tuberculosis or without tuberculosis infection.

This sequence joins TRBV4-1 and TRBJ2-7; D not certain. Germline V gene lookup returns CDR1 MGHRA and CDR2 YSYEKL. V lost 0 bases to trimming and J lost 2 bases, with 5 bases between them. The CDR3 runs to 13 residues. In DNA, the CDR3 is TGCGCCAGCAGCCAAGATATCCCCTACGAGCAGTACTTC. The encoded protein is CASSQDIPYEQYF.

The table lists this clone with a count of one. The chain recombines TRBV30 with TRBJ1-6, with D hard to call. The CDR3 sequence is 13 residues long. Germline lookup yields CDR1 GTSNPN and CDR2 SVGIG (reference sequence). Trimming left V 4 bases short and J 6 bases short, with 10 bases between. CDR3 sequence: CAWTLVSNSPLHF. In DNA, the CDR3 is TGTGCCTGGACCCTAGTATCTAATTCACCCCTCCACTTT. Supplemented by reference TRBV30 and TRBJ1-6, the full variable domain reads SQTIHQWPATLVQPVGSPLSLECTVEGTSNPNLYWYRQAAGRGLQLLFYSVGIGQISSEVPQNLSASRPQDRQFILSSKKLLLSDSGFYLCAWTLVSNSPLHFGNGTRLTVT.

The chain combines TRBV2 with TRBJ1-1; tentatively, D is TRBD1 (6 bases). The length of the CDR3 is 13 residues. The V end lost 6 bases, the J end lost 1 base, and 9 bases lay between the germline ends. Germline values: CDR1 SNHLY, CDR2 FYNNEI. In nucleotides, the CDR3 is TGTGCCAGCAGGGAGGACAGGAACACTGAAGCTTTCTTT. This sequence encodes CASREDRNTEAFF.

The chain links TRBV6-5 to TRBJ2-1; the D gene is possibly TRBD1 (6 bases). This CDR3 region has 15 residues. CDR1 MNHEY and CDR2 SVGAGI come from the germline V gene. V dropped 0 bases and J dropped 7 bases, with 13 bases sitting between them. Here the CDR3 reads CASSYSRTASNEQFF. The CDR3 DNA sequence: TGTGCCAGCAGTTACTCGCGGACAGCCTCAAATGAGCAGTTCTTC.

CDR3 loop: CATSRDGLNLLYGYTF. The DNA for the CDR3 is TGTGCCACCAGCAGAGATGGTCTAAACCTCCTCTATGGCTACACCTTC. The chain carries TRBV15 and TRBJ1-2; the D is unclear. CDR3 length: 16 amino acids. Germline V CDR1 and CDR2: LNHNV, YYDKDF (reference sequence). Trimming stripped 0 bases from V and 4 bases from J, with 15 bases between.

This clone was counted only a few times. This rearrangement joins TRBV6-5 to TRBJ2-2; the D gene is possibly TRBD2 (5 bases). There are 13 residues in the CDR3. Germline V CDR1 and CDR2: MNHEY, SVGAGI. Trimming took off 5 bases at V and 6 bases at J, with 10 bases between the two ends. Here the CDR3 reads CASSPGRAGELFF. CDR3 nucleotide sequence: TGTGCCAGCAGTCCCGGGCGGGCCGGGGAGCTGTTTTTT.

The chain couples TRBV7-2 to TRBJ1-5, with 8 positions matching TRBD1. Germline V gene data show CDR1 as SGHTA and CDR2 as FQGNSA. J gave up 7 bases and V 5 bases, and 13 bases lay outside the gene matches. The CDR3 length is 16 residues. CDR3 DNA: TGTGCCAGCAGCCCGAGTTGGCGACAGGGGAGGCAGCCCCAGCATTTT. It translates to CASSPSWRQGRQPQHF. The full variable domain, in which reference TRBV7-2 and TRBJ1-5 provide the parts outside the CDR3, is GAGVSQSPSNKVTEKGKDVELRCDPISGHTALYWYRQSLGQGLEFLIYFQGNSAPDKSGLPSDRFSAERTGGSVSTLTIQRTQQEDSAVYLCASSPSWRQGRQPQHFGDGTRLSIL.

The genes are TRBV11-2 and TRBJ2-3; unclear D gene. Germline V CDR1 and CDR2: SGHAT, FQNNGV. The CDR3 loop spans 14 amino acids. Trimming cost V 1 base and J 0 bases, with 5 bases left between them. In nucleotides, the CDR3 is TGTGCCAGCAGCTTAGGGCAAAGCACAGATACGCAGTATTTT. It encodes CASSLGQSTDTQYF.

The chain recombines TRBV18 with TRBJ1-5, with D perhaps TRBD1 (6 bases). Germline-derived CDR1 and CDR2 are KGHSH and LQKENI. The CDR3 extends over 17 amino acids. V lost 5 bases to trimming and J lost 1 base, with 18 bases between them. The chain's CDR3 is CASSEKQGIGSNQPQHF. CDR3 in DNA: TGTGCCAGCTCAGAAAAACAGGGCATTGGAAGCAATCAGCCCCAGCATTTT.

The V call is TRBV2, the J call TRBJ1-5, with 9 bases fitting TRBD1. V lost 6 bases to trimming and J lost 7 bases; unmatched junction nucleotides: 7. The germline gives CDR1 SNHLY, CDR2 FYNNEI. This CDR3 has 14 amino acids. The CDR3, as DNA: TGTGCCAGCAGCTCAGGACAGGGGCGCCAGCCCCAGCATTTT. It translates to CASSSGQGRQPQHF. Full variable domain (outside the CDR3, taken from reference TRBV2 and TRBJ1-5): EPEVTQTPSHQVTQMGQEVILRCVPISNHLYFYWYRQILGQKVEFLVSFYNNEISEKSEIFDDQFSVERPDGSNFTLKIRSTKLEDSAMYFCASSSGQGRQPQHFGDGTRLSIL.

V usage is TRBV29-1 and J usage is TRBJ1-2; unclear D gene. V dropped 4 bases and J dropped 5 bases, with 14 bases sitting between them. This CDR3 is built from 13 residues. The V gene's germline CDR1 is SQVTM and CDR2 ANQGSEA. CDR3 amino acids: CSVATGNQYGYTF. Here the CDR3 DNA reads TGCAGCGTTGCCACCGGGAATCAGTATGGCTACACCTTC.

J is TRBJ1-2 and V is TRBV7-2; 9 positions match TRBD1. This CDR3 spans 16 amino acids. Unmatched junction bases numbered 9, after V lost 4 bases and J lost 3 bases. Germline V gene sequence: CDR1 SGHTA, CDR2 FQGNSA. As DNA, the CDR3 is TGTGCCAGCAGCTACCCACCGTGGGACAGGGACTATGGCTACACCTTC. Translation: CASSYPPWDRDYGYTF.

The V gene is TRBV6-1, the J gene TRBJ2-7; 9 nucleotides match TRBD2. Germline-derived CDR1 and CDR2 are MNHNS and SASEGT. The junction had 14 bases not matched to a gene; V was cut back by 3 bases and J by 2 bases. The CDR3 has 18 amino acids. The chain's CDR3 is CASSDLAGIFRVPYEQYF. CDR3 coding DNA: TGTGCCAGCAGTGACCTAGCGGGGATCTTCCGAGTACCCTACGAGCAGTACTTC.

In this sample, this clone turned up once. This chain links TRBV6-1 with TRBJ1-1; 7 nucleotides align to TRBD1. Looked up from germline, CDR1 is MNHNS and CDR2 is SASEGT. V lost 5 bases to trimming and J lost 1 base; unmatched junction nucleotides: 7. The CDR3 spans 15 residues. CDR3 in DNA: TGTGCCAGCAGTATCACAGGGGCCGGGAACACTGAAGCTTTCTTT. Translated, it gives CASSITGAGNTEAFF.

The rearrangement uses TRBV25-1 and TRBJ2-2, with a possible D match to TRBD1 (5 bases). CDR1 and CDR2 (germline): MGHDK, SYGVNS. V was shortened by 3 bases and J by 5 bases, with 10 bases between the two germline ends. The CDR3 runs to 14 residues. As DNA, the CDR3 is TGTGCCAGCAGTGACGACAGAAGAACCGGGGAGCTGTTTTTT. Protein product: CASSDDRRTGELFF.

The chain uses TRBV27 and TRBJ1-2; D is uncertain. Germline assignment: CDR1 MNHEY and CDR2 SMNVEV (reference sequence). V shed 3 bases and J shed 4 bases, with 12 bases lying between them. The CDR3 loop spans 14 amino acids. The CDR3 DNA reads as TGTGCCAGCAGTTTCAAGGACTCCTCCTATGGCTACACCTTC. This translates into CASSFKDSSYGYTF.

This sequence joins TRBV7-3 and TRBJ1-5, with D perhaps matching TRBD1 (6 bases). There are 16 residues in the CDR3. The V gene lost 5 bases and the J gene lost 2 bases, with 16 bases spanning the gap. Germline V lookup: CDR1 SGHTA, CDR2 FQGTGA. CDR3 protein: CASSPRVRGGNQPQHF. CDR3 nucleotides: TGTGCCAGCAGCCCACGGGTCAGGGGAGGCAATCAGCCCCAGCATTTT.

The V and J genes are TRBV29-1 and TRBJ2-5, with a weak D call TRBD2 (6 bases). V dropped 7 bases and J dropped 2 bases, with 11 bases sitting between them. Per the germline V gene, CDR1 is SQVTM and CDR2 is ANQGSEA. This CDR3 has 12 amino acids. CDR3 region: CSARDAQETQYF. CDR3 nucleotide sequence: TGCAGCGCGCGGGACGCACAAGAGACCCAGTACTTC.

The V gene is TRBV2, the J gene TRBJ1-4; D unclear. Between the trimmed V and J ends, which lost 6 bases and 3 bases, there was a span of 11 bases. The CDR3 is 14 residues long. Germline CDR1 is SNHLY and CDR2 is FYNNEI. This CDR3 is CASRMRAANEKLFF. The CDR3 DNA reads TGTGCCAGCAGGATGAGGGCGGCTAATGAAAAACTGTTTTTT.

The chain has TRBV28 and TRBJ2-4; TRBD1 might be the D (7 bases). Germline assignment: CDR1 MDHEN and CDR2 SYDVKM. CDR3 size: 15 residues. Trimming took off 5 bases at V and 7 bases at J, with 18 bases between the two ends. The CDR3 reads CASSVEGGQTNIQYF. The CDR3 region has the DNA TGTGCCAGCAGTGTTGAGGGGGGACAGACGAACATTCAGTACTTC.

This clone appeared once. The chain employs TRBV9 and TRBJ2-2; no clear D. Between the trimmed V and J ends, which lost 6 bases and 6 bases, there was a span of 9 bases. Germline assignment: CDR1 SGDLS and CDR2 YYNGEE. CDR3 length: 12 amino acids. The CDR3 here is CASTQEPGELFF. CDR3 nucleotide sequence: TGTGCCAGCACCCAAGAGCCCGGGGAGCTGTTTTTT.

This clone came up once. V usage is TRBV28 and J usage is TRBJ1-2; D gene unclear. V lost 2 bases, J lost 0 bases, and 7 bases lay in between. The CDR3 is made up of 14 amino acids. Per the germline V gene, CDR1 is MDHEN and CDR2 is SYDVKM. CDR3 amino acids: CASSLTGANYGYTF. In nucleotides, the CDR3 is TGTGCCAGCAGTTTAACCGGGGCTAACTATGGCTACACCTTC.

The genes are TRBV5-1 and TRBJ1-2, with a tentative D call TRBD1 (5 bases). The CDR3 loop spans 17 amino acids. The V end was cut by 0 bases, the J end by 1 base, with 16 bases between. Germline loops: CDR1 SGHRS, CDR2 YFSETQ. The CDR3 region is CASSLVTLTGRNYGYTF. CDR3 bases: TGCGCCAGCAGCTTGGTTACTCTAACAGGCCGTAACTATGGCTACACCTTC.

This rearrangement joins TRBV6-5 to TRBJ1-5; 7 bases agree with TRBD1. The V gene end was trimmed by 5 bases and the J gene end by 1 base; junction bases not matched to a gene: 2. CDR3 length: 14 amino acids. Germline lookup yields CDR1 MNHEY and CDR2 SVGAGI. CDR3 coding DNA: TGTGCCAGCAGTCGGGACAGAAGCAATCAGCCCCAGCATTTT. Its translation is CASSRDRSNQPQHF.

The chain combines TRBV30 with TRBJ1-2; D ambiguous. This CDR3 comprises 15 residues. Trimming cost V 1 base and J 0 bases, with 12 bases left between them. CDR1 and CDR2 (germline): GTSNPN, SVGIG (reference sequence). CDR3: CAWSGLGYSNYGYTF. CDR3 bases: TGTGCCTGGAGTGGTCTCGGGTACTCTAACTATGGCTACACCTTC. Drawing the rest from reference TRBV30 and TRBJ1-2, the complete variable domain is SQTIHQWPATLVQPVGSPLSLECTVEGTSNPNLYWYRQAAGRGLQLLFYSVGIGQISSEVPQNLSASRPQDRQFILSSKKLLLSDSGFYLCAWSGLGYSNYGYTFGSGTRLTVV.

V and J are TRBV5-8 and TRBJ1-1; D unresolved. Germline values: CDR1 SGHTS, CDR2 YDEGEE. There are 14 residues in the CDR3. V shed 6 bases and J shed 4 bases, with 16 bases lying between them. For the CDR3, the DNA is TGTGCCAGCAATATAGACAAGCTTGTCACTGAAGCTTTCTTT. Translated: CASNIDKLVTEAFF. The full variable domain, in which reference TRBV5-8 and TRBJ1-1 provide the parts outside the CDR3, is EAGVTQSPTHLIKTRGQQATLRCSPISGHTSVYWYQQALGLGLQFLLWYDEGEERNRGNFPPRFSGRQFPNYSSELNVNALELEDSALYLCASNIDKLVTEAFFGQGTRLTVV.

The rearrangement uses TRBV5-6 and TRBJ2-3; D is perhaps TRBD2 (5 bases). Germline V gene data show CDR1 as SGHDT and CDR2 as YYEEEE. This CDR3 contains 14 residues. V shed 3 bases and J shed 2 bases, with 10 bases lying between them. CDR3 nucleotides: TGTGCCAGCAGCTCTCTGGGAGTCACAGATACGCAGTATTTT. Translated, it gives CASSSLGVTDTQYF.